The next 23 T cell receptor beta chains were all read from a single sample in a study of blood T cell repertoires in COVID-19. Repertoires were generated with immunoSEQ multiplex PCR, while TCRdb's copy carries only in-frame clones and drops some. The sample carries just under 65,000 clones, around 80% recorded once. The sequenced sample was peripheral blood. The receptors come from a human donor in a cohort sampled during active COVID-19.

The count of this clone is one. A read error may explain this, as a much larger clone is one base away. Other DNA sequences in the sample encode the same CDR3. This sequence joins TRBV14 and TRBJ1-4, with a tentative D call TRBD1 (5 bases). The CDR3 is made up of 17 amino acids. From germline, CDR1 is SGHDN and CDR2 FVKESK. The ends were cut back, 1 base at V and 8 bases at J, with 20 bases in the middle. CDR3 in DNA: TGTGCCAGCAGCCAAGGACGGCGGGGGGGAGGGCGAGAAAAACTGTTTTTT. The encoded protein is CASSQGRRGGGREKLFF.

This chain's CDR3 is CASSRPGANTGELFF. The CDR3 DNA reads TGTGCCAGCAGCCGACCAGGCGCCAACACCGGGGAGCTGTTTTTT. This chain connects TRBV7-9 to TRBJ2-2, with D unclear. Germline assignment: CDR1 SEHNR and CDR2 FQNEAQ (reference sequence). V lost 5 bases and J lost 2, with 12 bases in between. The CDR3 has 15 residues.

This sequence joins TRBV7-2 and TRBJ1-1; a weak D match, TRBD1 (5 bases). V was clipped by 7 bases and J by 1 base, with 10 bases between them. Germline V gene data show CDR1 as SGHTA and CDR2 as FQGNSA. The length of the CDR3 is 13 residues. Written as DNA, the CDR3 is TGTGCCAGCAAGGCAGGGAAGAACACTGAAGCTTTCTTT. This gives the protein CASKAGKNTEAFF. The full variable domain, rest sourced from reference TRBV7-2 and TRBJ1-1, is GAGVSQSPSNKVTEKGKDVELRCDPISGHTALYWYRQSLGQGLEFLIYFQGNSAPDKSGLPSDRFSAERTGGSVSTLTIQRTQQEDSAVYLCASKAGKNTEAFFGQGTRLTVV.

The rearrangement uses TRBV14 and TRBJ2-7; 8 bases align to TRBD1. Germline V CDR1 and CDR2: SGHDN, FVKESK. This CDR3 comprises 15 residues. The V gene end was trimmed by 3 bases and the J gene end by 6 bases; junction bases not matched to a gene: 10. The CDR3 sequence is CASSQRQGTGIEQYF. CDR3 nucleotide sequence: TGTGCCAGCAGCCAGAGACAGGGGACCGGGATCGAGCAGTACTTC. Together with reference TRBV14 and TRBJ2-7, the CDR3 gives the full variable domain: EAGVTQFPSHSVIEKGQTVTLRCDPISGHDNLYWYRRVMGKEIKFLLHFVKESKQDESGMPNNRFLAERTGGTYSTLKVQPAELEDSGVYFCASSQRQGTGIEQYFGPGTRLTVT.

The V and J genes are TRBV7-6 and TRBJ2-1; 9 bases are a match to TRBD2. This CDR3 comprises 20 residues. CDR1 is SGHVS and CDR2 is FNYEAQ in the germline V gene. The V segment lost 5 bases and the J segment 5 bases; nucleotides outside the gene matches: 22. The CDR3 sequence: CASSPGLASGVGGFNNEQFF. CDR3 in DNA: TGTGCCAGCAGCCCTGGGTTGGCTAGCGGGGTTGGGGGGTTCAACAATGAGCAGTTCTTC.

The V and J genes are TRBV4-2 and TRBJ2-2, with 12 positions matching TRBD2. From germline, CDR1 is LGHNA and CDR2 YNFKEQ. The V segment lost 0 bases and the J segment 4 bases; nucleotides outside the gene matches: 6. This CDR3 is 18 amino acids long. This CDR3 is CASSQDPSGGASTGELFF. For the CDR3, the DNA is TGTGCCAGCAGCCAAGACCCTAGCGGGGGGGCGTCCACCGGGGAGCTGTTTTTT.

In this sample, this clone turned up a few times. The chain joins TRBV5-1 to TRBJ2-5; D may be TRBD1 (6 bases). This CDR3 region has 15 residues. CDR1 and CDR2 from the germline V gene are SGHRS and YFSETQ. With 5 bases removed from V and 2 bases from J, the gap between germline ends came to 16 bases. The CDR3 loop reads CASRGDIAPQETQYF. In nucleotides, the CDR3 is TGCGCCAGCAGGGGGGACATCGCCCCTCAAGAGACCCAGTACTTC.

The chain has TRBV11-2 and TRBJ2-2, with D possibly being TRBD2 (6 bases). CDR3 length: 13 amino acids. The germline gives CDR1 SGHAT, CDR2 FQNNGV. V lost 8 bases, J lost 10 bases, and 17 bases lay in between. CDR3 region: CASGGTPVMELFF. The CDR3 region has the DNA TGTGCCAGCGGAGGGACTCCCGTGATGGAGCTGTTTTTT.

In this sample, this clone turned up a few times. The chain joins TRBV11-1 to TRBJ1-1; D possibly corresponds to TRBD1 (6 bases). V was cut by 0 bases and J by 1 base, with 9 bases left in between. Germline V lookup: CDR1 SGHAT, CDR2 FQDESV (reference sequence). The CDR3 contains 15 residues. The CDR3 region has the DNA TGTGCCAGCAGCTTAGCGGGGGCGAAGAACACTGAAGCTTTCTTT. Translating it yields CASSLAGAKNTEAFF.

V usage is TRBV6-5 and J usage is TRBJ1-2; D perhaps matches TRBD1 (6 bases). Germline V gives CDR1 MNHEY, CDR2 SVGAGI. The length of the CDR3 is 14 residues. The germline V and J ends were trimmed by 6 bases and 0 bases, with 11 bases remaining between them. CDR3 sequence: CASRQGFTNYGYTF. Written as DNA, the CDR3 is TGTGCCAGCAGACAGGGTTTCACTAACTATGGCTACACCTTC.

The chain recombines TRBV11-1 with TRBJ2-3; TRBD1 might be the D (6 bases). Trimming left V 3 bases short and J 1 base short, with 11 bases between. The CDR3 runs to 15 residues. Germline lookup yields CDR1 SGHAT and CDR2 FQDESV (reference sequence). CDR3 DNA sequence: TGTGCCAGCAGCTTGAGGGGGTCGGGCACAGATACGCAGTATTTT. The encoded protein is CASSLRGSGTDTQYF.

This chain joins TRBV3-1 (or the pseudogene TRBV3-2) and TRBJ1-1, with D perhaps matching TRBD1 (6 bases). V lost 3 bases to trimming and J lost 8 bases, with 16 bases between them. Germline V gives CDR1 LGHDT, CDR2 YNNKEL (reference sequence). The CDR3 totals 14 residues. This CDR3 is CASSHADRKTEAFF. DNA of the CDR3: TGTGCCAGCAGCCATGCGGACAGAAAAACAGAAGCTTTCTTT.

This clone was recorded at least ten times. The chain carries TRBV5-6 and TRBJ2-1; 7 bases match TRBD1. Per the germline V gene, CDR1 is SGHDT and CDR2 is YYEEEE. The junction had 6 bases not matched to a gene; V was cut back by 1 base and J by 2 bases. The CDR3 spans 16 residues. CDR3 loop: CASSLISGGAYNEQFF. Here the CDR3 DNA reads TGTGCCAGCAGCTTGATCTCAGGGGGAGCCTACAATGAGCAGTTCTTC.

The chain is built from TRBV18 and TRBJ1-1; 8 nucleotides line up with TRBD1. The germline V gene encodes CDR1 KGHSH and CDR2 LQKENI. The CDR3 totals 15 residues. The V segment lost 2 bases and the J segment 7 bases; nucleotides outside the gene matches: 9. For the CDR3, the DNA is TGTGCCAGCTCACCATCGACAGGGGTGGAGGGTGAAGCTTTCTTT. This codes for CASSPSTGVEGEAFF.

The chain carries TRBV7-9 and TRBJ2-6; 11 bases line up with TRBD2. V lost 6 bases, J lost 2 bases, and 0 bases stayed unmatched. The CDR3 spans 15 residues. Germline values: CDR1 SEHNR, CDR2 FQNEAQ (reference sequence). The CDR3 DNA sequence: TGTGCCAGCAGTAGCGGGGGGGCTGGGGCCAACGTCCTGACTTTC. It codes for CASSSGGAGANVLTF.

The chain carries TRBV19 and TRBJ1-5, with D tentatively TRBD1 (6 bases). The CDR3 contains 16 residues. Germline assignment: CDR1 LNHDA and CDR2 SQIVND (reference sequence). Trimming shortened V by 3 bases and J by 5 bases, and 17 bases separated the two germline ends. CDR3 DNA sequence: TGTGCCAGTAGTATCCTACTTAACAGGGTTGATCAGCCCCAGCATTTT. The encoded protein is CASSILLNRVDQPQHF.

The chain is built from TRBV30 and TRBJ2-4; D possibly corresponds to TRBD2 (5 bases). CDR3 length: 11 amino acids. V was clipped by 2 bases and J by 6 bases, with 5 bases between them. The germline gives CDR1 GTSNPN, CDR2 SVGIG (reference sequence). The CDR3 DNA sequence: TGTGCCTGGAGTCGGGGAAACATTCAGTACTTC. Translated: CAWSRGNIQYF.

Written as DNA, the CDR3 is TGTGCCAGCAGCTTGGCCGCAGCGTCCTACGAGCAGTACTTC. Translated, it gives CASSLAAASYEQYF. The chain recombines TRBV5-6 with TRBJ2-7; D unresolved. CDR3 length: 14 residues. The germline V and J ends were trimmed by 0 bases and 1 base, with 8 bases remaining between them. The V gene's germline CDR1 is SGHDT and CDR2 YYEEEE.

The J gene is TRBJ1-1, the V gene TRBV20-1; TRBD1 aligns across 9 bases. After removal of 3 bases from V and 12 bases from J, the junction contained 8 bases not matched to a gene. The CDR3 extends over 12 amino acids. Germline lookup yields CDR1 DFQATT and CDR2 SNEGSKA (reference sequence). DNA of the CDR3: TGCAGTGCTAGTTGGTCCGGGACAGGGACTTTCTTT. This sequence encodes CSASWSGTGTFF.

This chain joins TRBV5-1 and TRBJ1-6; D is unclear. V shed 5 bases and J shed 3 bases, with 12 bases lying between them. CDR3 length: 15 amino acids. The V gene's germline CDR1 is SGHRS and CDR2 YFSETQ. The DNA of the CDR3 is TGCGCCAGCAGGGTCAACGGCGGCTATAATTCACCCCTCCACTTT. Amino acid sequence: CASRVNGGYNSPLHF. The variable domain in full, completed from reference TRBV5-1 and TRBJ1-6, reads KAGVTQTPRYLIKTRGQQVTLSCSPISGHRSVSWYQQTPGQGLQFLFEYFSETQRNKGNFPGRFSGRQFSNSRSEMNVSTLELGDSALYLCASRVNGGYNSPLHFGNGTRLTVT.

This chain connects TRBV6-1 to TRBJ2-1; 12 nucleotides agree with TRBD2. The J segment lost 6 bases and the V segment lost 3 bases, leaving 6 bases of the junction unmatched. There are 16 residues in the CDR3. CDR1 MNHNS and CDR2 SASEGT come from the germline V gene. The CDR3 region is CASSETLAGGFNEQFF. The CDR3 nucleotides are TGTGCCAGCAGTGAGACGCTAGCGGGGGGGTTCAATGAGCAGTTCTTC.

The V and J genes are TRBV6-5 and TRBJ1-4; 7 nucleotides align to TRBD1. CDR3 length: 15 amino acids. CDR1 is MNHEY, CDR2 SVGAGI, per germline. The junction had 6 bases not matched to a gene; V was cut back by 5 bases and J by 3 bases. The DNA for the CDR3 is TGTGCCAGCAGTCTCCAAACAGGGGCTAATGAAAAACTGTTTTTT. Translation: CASSLQTGANEKLFF.

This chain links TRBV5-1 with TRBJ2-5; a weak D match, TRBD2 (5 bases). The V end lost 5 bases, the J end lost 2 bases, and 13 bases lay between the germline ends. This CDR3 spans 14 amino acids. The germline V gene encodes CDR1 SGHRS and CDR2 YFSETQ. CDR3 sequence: CASRSNRGQETQYF. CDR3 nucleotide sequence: TGCGCCAGCAGGTCGAACCGGGGACAAGAGACCCAGTACTTC.